This TCR beta chain stems from a study of cytomegalovirus exposure and HLA in healthy donors. The PCR made use of 60 Vbeta and 13 Jbeta primers. Source study methods: An analysis that came later counted tens of millions of unique TCR beta chains, around 10 million shared. The method was immunoSEQ multiplex PCR; TCRdb's version includes in-frame clones alone and lacks a portion of them. From that table come the V and J calls and clone size; the DNA was used to work out D and trimming. This table has 100,000 or so clones, 75% appearing once. Germline V gene sequence: CDR1 SGHNT, CDR2 YYREEE (reference sequence). This CDR3 has 14 residues.

The sequence was obtained from a young woman in good health and CMV-seropositive. V is TRBV5-4 and J is TRBJ2-5; TRBD2 matches at 13 bases. With the DNA end fitting TRBJ2-7 better, the J assignment may be wrong. Material for sequencing was PBMCs. The CDR3 region is CASSPGTSGIEQYF. As DNA, the CDR3 is TGTGCCAGCAGCCCCGGGACTAGCGGGATCGAGCAGTACTTC.